This TCR beta chain was documented in a study of blood T cell repertoires in COVID-19. At the level of the study: Samples taken during acute and convalescent COVID-19 were collected in the United States, Italy and Spain.

Generated by immunoSEQ multiplex PCR, the TCRdb table keeps only in-frame clones and is missing some. Among about 300,000 clones, about four fifths were seen once, and the ten largest hold 8.5% to 9.5%. Germline loops: CDR1 KGHSH, CDR2 LQKENI. The CDR3 loop spans 15 amino acids. V shed 6 bases and J shed 6 bases, with 21 bases lying between them. The sample comprised peripheral blood. V gene TRBV18 combines with J gene TRBJ2-7; possible D gene TRBD2, 5 bases. The origin of this receptor is a woman aged 45 to 65 who had recovered from COVID-19. The CDR3 DNA follows: TGTGCCAGCTCCCGGTCAGGAGGTCTGGGTCGCGAGCAGTACTTC. Translation gives CASSRSGGLGREQYF.